In this sample, the clone carrying this TCR beta chain turned up a few times. The antigen remains unidentified. Total RNA extraction produced at least 6 micrograms (per sample) for the study. Germline-derived CDR1 and CDR2 are DFQATT and SNEGSKA (reference sequence). Trimming removed 7 bases at V and 3 bases at J, with 15 bases between. The CDR3 sequence is 13 residues long. This entry comes from a study of blood T cells in healthy people across ages. Findings and limits, study-wide: A roughly linear fall in TCR beta diversity per million T cells was seen with increasing age.

PCR was performed a second time for roughly 6 to 12 cycles using a sample-barcoded 5' primer and a J-beta primer mix. Every molecule of cDNA carried a tag from a template-switch adaptor with 12 random nucleotides. TCRdb independently ran MiXCR on the 5' RACE reads; one entry per CDR3 protein. The sample comprises 600,000 to 900,000 distinct CDR3 sequences, roughly 25% of which are singletons, and 3% rests with the top ten. These data were also reused for a study on T cells of mothers and their children. That work adds: Researchers report slightly higher, though non-significant, overlap in related mother-child pairs than in unrelated pairs.

Source material: blood. The receptor was isolated from a boy younger than 18 in good health. V usage is TRBV20-1 and J usage is TRBJ1-2; the D gene is possibly TRBD1 (5 bases). Here the CDR3 DNA reads TGCAGTGGAGTCGACAGTTCCTACTATGGCTACACCTTC. Its translation is CSGVDSSYYGYTF.